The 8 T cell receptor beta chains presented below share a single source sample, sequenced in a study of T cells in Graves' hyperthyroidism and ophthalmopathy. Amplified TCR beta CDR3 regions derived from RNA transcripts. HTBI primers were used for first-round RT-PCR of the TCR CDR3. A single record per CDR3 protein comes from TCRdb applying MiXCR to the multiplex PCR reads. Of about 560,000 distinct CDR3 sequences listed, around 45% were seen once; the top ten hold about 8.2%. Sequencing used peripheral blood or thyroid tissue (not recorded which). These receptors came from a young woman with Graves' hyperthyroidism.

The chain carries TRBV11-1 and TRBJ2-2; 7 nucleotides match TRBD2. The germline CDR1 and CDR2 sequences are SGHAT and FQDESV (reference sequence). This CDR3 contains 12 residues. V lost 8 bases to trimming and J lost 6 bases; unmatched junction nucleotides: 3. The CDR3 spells CASGRASGELFF. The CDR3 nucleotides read TGTGCCAGCGGGAGGGCCTCCGGGGAGCTGTTTTTT.

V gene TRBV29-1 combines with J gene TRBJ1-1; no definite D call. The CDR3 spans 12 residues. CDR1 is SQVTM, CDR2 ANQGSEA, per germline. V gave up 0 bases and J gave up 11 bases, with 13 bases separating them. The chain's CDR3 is CSVEDRTAQAFF. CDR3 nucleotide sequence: TGCAGCGTTGAAGATCGGACGGCCCAGGCTTTCTTT.

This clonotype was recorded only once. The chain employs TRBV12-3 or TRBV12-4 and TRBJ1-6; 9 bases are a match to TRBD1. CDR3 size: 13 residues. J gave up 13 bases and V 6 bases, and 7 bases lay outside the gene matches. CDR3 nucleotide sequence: TGTGCCAGCAGAAAAGGACAGGGGAGTCCCCTCCACTTT. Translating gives CASRKGQGSPLHF.

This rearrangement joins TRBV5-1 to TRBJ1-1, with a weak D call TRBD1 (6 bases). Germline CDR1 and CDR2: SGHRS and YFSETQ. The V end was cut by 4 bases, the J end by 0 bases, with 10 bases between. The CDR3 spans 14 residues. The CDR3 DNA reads TGCGCCAGCAGCCAACAGGGCATGAACACTGAAGCTTTCTTT. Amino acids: CASSQQGMNTEAFF.

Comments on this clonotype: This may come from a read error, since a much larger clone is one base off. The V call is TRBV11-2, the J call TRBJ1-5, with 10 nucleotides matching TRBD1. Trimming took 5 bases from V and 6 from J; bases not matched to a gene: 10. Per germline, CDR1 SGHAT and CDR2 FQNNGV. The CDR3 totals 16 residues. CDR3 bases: TGTGCCAGCAGCCCGGACAGGGGGACGAGGGCTCAGCCCCAGCATTTT. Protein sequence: CASSPDRGTRAQPQHF.

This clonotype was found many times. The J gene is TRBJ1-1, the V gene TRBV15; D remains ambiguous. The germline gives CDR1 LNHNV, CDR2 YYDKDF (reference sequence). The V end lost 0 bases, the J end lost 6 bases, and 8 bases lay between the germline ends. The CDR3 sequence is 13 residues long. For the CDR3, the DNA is TGTGCCACCAGCAGAGATCAGGAATCTGAAGCTTTCTTT. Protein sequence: CATSRDQESEAFF.

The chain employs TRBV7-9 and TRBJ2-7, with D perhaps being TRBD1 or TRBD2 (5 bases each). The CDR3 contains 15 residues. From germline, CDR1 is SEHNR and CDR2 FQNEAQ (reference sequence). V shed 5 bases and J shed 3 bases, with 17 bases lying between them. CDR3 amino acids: CASSQSDGTYYEQYF. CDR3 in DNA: TGTGCCAGCAGCCAGAGCGACGGGACCTACTACGAGCAGTACTTC.

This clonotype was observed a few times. The CDR3 DNA reads as TGTGCCAGCAGTCCTCCTTGGGGGGACTACGAGCAGTACTTC. Its protein product is CASSPPWGDYEQYF. The chain uses TRBV7-9 and TRBJ2-7, with D perhaps TRBD2 (6 bases). V lost 6 bases to trimming and J lost 3 bases, with 15 bases between them. This CDR3 is 14 amino acids long. CDR1 SEHNR and CDR2 FQNEAQ come from the germline V gene (reference sequence). The entire variable domain, with the rest obtained from reference TRBV7-9 and TRBJ2-7, is as follows: DTGVSQNPRHKITKRGQNVTFRCDPISEHNRLYWYRQTLGQGPEFLTYFQNEAQLEKSRLLSDRFSAERPKGSFSTLEIQRTEQGDSAMYLCASSPPWGDYEQYFGPGTRLTVT.